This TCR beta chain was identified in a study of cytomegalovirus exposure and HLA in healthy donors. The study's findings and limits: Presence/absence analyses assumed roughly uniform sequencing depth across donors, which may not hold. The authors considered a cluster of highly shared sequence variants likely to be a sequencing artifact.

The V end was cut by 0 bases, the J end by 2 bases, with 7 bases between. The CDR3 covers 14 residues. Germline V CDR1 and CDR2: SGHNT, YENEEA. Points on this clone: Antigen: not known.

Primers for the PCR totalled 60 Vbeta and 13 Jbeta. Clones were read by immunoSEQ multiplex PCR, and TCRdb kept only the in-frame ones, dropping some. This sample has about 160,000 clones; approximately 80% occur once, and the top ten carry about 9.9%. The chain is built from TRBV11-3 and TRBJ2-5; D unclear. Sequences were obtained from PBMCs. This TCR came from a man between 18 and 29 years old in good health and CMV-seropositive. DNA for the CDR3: TGTGCCAGCAGCTTAGACGGGTCACAAGAGACCCAGTACTTC. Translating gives CASSLDGSQETQYF.